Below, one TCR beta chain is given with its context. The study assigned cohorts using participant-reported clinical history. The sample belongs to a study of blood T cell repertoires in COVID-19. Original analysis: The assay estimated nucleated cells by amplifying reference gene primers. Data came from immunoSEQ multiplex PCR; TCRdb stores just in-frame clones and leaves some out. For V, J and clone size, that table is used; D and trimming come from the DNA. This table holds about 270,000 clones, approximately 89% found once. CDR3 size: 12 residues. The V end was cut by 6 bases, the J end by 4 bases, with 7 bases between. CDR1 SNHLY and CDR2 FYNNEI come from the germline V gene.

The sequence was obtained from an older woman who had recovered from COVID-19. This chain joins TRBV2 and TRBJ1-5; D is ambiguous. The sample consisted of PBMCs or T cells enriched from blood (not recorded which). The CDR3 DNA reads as TGTGCCAGCAGGAACGAGAATCAGCCCCAGCATTTT. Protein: CASRNENQPQHF. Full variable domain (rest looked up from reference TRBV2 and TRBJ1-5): EPEVTQTPSHQVTQMGQEVILRCVPISNHLYFYWYRQILGQKVEFLVSFYNNEISEKSEIFDDQFSVERPDGSNFTLKIRSTKLEDSAMYFCASRNENQPQHFGDGTRLSIL.